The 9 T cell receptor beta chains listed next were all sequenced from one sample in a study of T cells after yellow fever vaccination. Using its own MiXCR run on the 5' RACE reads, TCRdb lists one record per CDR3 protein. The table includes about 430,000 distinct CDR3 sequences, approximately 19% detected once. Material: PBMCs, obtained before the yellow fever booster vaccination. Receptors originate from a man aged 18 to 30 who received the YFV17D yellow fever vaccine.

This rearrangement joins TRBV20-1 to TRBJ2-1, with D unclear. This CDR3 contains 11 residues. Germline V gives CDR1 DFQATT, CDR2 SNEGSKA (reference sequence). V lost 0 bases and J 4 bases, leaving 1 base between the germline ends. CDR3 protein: CSAREYNEQFF. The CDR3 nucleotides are TGCAGTGCTAGAGAATACAATGAGCAGTTCTTC.

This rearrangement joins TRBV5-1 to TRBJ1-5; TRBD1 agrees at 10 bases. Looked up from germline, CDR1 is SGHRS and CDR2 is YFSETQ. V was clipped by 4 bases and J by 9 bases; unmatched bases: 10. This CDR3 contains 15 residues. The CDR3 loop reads CASSPSGDRGWPQHF. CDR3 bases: TGCGCCAGCAGCCCGTCTGGGGACAGGGGTTGGCCCCAGCATTTT.

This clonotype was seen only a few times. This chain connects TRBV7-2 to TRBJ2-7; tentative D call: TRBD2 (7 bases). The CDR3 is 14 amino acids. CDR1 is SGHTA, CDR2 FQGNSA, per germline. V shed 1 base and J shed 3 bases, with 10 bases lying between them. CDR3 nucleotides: TGTGCCAGCAGCTTAGTAGGGGGGGACTACGAGCAGTACGTC. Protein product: CASSLVGGDYEQYV.

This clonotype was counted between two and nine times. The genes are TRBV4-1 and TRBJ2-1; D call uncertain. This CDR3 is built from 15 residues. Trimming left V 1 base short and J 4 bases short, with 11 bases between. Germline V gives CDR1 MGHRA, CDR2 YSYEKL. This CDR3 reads CASSQGMPGYNEQFF. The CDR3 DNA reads TGCGCCAGCAGCCAAGGTATGCCCGGGTACAATGAGCAGTTCTTC.

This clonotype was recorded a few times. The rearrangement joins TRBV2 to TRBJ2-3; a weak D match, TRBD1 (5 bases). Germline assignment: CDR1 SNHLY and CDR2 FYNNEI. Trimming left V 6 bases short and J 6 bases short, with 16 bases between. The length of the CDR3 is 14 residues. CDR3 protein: CASRELQVGDTQYF. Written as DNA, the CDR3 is TGTGCCAGCAGGGAACTACAGGTTGGGGATACGCAGTATTTT.

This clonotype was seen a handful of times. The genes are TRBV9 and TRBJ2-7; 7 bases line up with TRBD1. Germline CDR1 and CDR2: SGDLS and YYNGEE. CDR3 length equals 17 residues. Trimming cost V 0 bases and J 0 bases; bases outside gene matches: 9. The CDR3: CASSVELDRASSYEQYV. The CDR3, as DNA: TGTGCCAGCAGCGTAGAACTTGACAGGGCAAGCTCCTACGAGCAGTACGTC.

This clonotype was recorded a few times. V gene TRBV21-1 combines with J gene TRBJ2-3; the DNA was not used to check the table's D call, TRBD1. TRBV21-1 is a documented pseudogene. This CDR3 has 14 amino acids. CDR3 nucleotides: TGTGCCAGCAGCAAAGGGAAGGGGACAGATACGCAGTATTTT. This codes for CASSKGKGTDTQYF.

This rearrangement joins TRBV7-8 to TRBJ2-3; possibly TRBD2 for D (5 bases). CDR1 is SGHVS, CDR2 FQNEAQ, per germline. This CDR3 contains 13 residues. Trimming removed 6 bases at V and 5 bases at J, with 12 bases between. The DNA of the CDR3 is TGTGCCAGCAGAGTAGGGAGAGTAGATACGCAGTATTTT. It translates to CASRVGRVDTQYF.

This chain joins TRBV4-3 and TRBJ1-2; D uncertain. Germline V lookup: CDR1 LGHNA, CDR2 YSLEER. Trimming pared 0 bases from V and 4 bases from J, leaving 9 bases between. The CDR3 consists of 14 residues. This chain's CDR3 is CASSQDLAGYGYTF. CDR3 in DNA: TGCGCCAGCAGCCAAGATCTTGCAGGCTATGGCTACACCTTC.